These T cell receptor beta chains were read from a single sample in a study of blood T cells in healthy people across ages. TCRdb processed the 5' RACE reads anew with MiXCR; each CDR3 protein has one entry. The sample yields roughly 680,000 distinct CDR3 sequences, around 48% seen once. Material for sequencing was blood. These receptors came from a woman aged 60-75 years in good health. The CDR3 runs from the conserved cysteine through the conserved F or W. D genes are given only for firm matches. The size entry is marked missing in some rows and otherwise reads once, few, many or a size class.

V gene: TRBV6-1
J gene: TRBJ1-2
CDR3 length: 14
clone size: .
D gene: .
CDR3 protein: CASSPQGQTYGYTF
CDR3 DNA: TGTGCCAGCAGCCCCCAGGGACAAACTTATGGCTACACCTTC

V gene: TRBV6-6
J gene: TRBJ2-3
CDR3 length: 14
clone size: .
D gene: .
CDR3 protein: CASKEGGSPDTQYF
CDR3 DNA: TGTGCCAGCAAGGAGGGTGGGAGTCCAGATACGCAGTATTTT

V gene: TRBV20-1
J gene: TRBJ2-3
CDR3 length: 15
clone size: few
D gene: .
CDR3 protein: CSARTLESSGDTQYF
CDR3 DNA: TGCAGTGCTCGAACGCTCGAGTCGAGTGGAGATACGCAGTATTTT

V gene: TRBV25-1
J gene: TRBJ1-4
CDR3 length: 15
clone size: .
D gene: .
CDR3 protein: CASSEGGAANEKLFF
CDR3 DNA: TGTGCCAGCAGTGAGGGGGGGGCCGCTAATGAAAAACTGTTTTTT

V gene: TRBV12-3/TRBV12-4
J gene: TRBJ2-7
CDR3 length: 14
clone size: many
D gene: .
CDR3 protein: CASSFGSGSYEQYF
CDR3 DNA: TGTGCCAGCAGTTTTGGCTCCGGTTCTTACGAGCAGTACTTC

V gene: TRBV28
J gene: TRBJ1-2
CDR3 length: 12
clone size: .
D gene: .
CDR3 protein: CASSLAVGTYTF
CDR3 DNA: TGTGCCAGCAGTTTGGCCGTAGGGACCTACACCTTC

V gene: TRBV9
J gene: TRBJ2-1
CDR3 length: 13
clone size: .
D gene: TRBD2
CDR3 protein: CAGSVAGAEEQFF
CDR3 DNA: TGTGCCGGCAGCGTAGCGGGGGCAGAGGAGCAGTTCTTC

V gene: TRBV5-1
J gene: TRBJ2-3
CDR3 length: 13
clone size: few
D gene: .
CDR3 protein: CASRQGLTDTQYF
CDR3 DNA: TGCGCCAGCAGGCAGGGGCTCACAGATACGCAGTATTTT

V gene: TRBV28
J gene: TRBJ2-7
CDR3 length: 14
clone size: .
D gene: .
CDR3 protein: CASSLLDLKGEQYF
CDR3 DNA: TGTGCCAGCAGTTTACTGGATCTGAAGGGCGAGCAGTACTTC

V gene: TRBV6-2/TRBV6-3
J gene: TRBJ2-3
CDR3 length: 16
clone size: .
D gene: .
CDR3 protein: CASSYRTQIGQDTQYF
CDR3 DNA: TGTGCCAGCAGTTACCGGACACAGATAGGCCAAGATACGCAGTATTTT

V gene: TRBV28
J gene: TRBJ1-2
CDR3 length: 14
clone size: .
D gene: TRBD1
CDR3 protein: CASSTGATGRGYTF
CDR3 DNA: TGTGCCAGCAGTACAGGGGCGACTGGGAGGGGCTACACCTTC

V gene: TRBV20-1
J gene: TRBJ2-7
CDR3 length: 17
clone size: few
D gene: .
CDR3 protein: CSAITAQGPSPSYEQYF
CDR3 DNA: TGCAGTGCTATTACTGCACAGGGCCCCTCTCCCTCCTACGAGCAGTACTTC

V gene: TRBV7-9
J gene: TRBJ2-5
CDR3 length: 13
clone size: few
D gene: TRBD1
CDR3 protein: CASNDRGKETQYF
CDR3 DNA: TGTGCCAGCAACGACAGGGGGAAAGAGACCCAGTACTTC

V gene: TRBV2
J gene: TRBJ2-7
CDR3 length: 15
clone size: few
D gene: TRBD2
CDR3 protein: CASIPLAGPTYEQYF
CDR3 DNA: TGTGCCAGCATTCCCCTAGCGGGGCCCACCTACGAGCAGTACTTC

V gene: TRBV19
J gene: TRBJ2-1
CDR3 length: 16
clone size: .
D gene: TRBD2
CDR3 protein: CASRGLAGGPTDEQFF
CDR3 DNA: TGTGCCAGTAGGGGACTAGCGGGAGGGCCTACCGATGAGCAGTTCTTC

V gene: TRBV20-1
J gene: TRBJ2-5
CDR3 length: 15
clone size: few
D gene: TRBD2
CDR3 protein: CSARAVGGYQETQYF
CDR3 DNA: TGCAGTGCTAGAGCCGTGGGGGGGTACCAAGAGACCCAGTACTTC

V gene: TRBV24-1
J gene: TRBJ2-7
CDR3 length: 14
clone size: .
D gene: TRBD1
CDR3 protein: CATSDPRTGNEQYF
CDR3 DNA: TGTGCCACCAGTGATCCCCGGACAGGGAATGAGCAGTACTTC

V gene: TRBV6-2/TRBV6-3
J gene: TRBJ2-7
CDR3 length: 14
clone size: many
D gene: TRBD2
CDR3 protein: CASSRTSGPYEQYF
CDR3 DNA: TGTGCCAGCAGTAGGACTAGCGGACCCTACGAGCAGTACTTC

V gene: TRBV20-1
J gene: TRBJ2-7
CDR3 length: 15
clone size: few
D gene: .
CDR3 protein: CSARAPAGGSYEQYF
CDR3 DNA: TGCAGTGCTAGAGCACCTGCGGGTGGGAGTTACGAGCAGTACTTC

V gene: TRBV4-3
J gene: TRBJ2-2
CDR3 length: 11
clone size: .
D gene: .
CDR3 protein: CASGHTGGLFF
CDR3 DNA: TGCGCCAGCGGCCACACCGGGGGGCTGTTTTTT

V gene: TRBV7-9
J gene: TRBJ2-3
CDR3 length: 15
clone size: once
D gene: .
CDR3 protein: CASSPMRQITDTQYF
CDR3 DNA: TGTGCCAGCAGCCCCATGCGGCAGATCACAGATACGCAGTATTTT

V gene: TRBV3-1
J gene: TRBJ1-1
CDR3 length: 19
clone size: .
D gene: TRBD1
CDR3 protein: CASSQVFRRRDRLNTEAFF
CDR3 DNA: TGTGCCAGCAGCCAAGTATTTCGAAGACGGGACAGATTGAACACTGAAGCTTTCTTT

V gene: TRBV6-2/TRBV6-3
J gene: TRBJ1-4
CDR3 length: 13
clone size: few
D gene: .
CDR3 protein: CASSGRFNEKLFF
CDR3 DNA: TGTGCCAGCTCCGGACGGTTTAATGAAAAACTGTTTTTT

V gene: TRBV20-1
J gene: TRBJ2-7
CDR3 length: 14
clone size: few
D gene: TRBD1
CDR3 protein: CSARAGTGLHEQYF
CDR3 DNA: TGCAGTGCTAGAGCCGGGACAGGGTTACACGAGCAGTACTTC

V gene: TRBV29-1
J gene: TRBJ2-1
CDR3 length: 12
clone size: .
D gene: .
CDR3 protein: CSGRSTYNEQFF
CDR3 DNA: TGCAGCGGGCGGAGCACCTACAATGAGCAGTTCTTC

V gene: TRBV11-2
J gene: TRBJ2-7
CDR3 length: 14
clone size: .
D gene: TRBD2
CDR3 protein: CASSLNPGGDGPYF
CDR3 DNA: TGTGCCAGCAGCTTAAACCCGGGGGGGGACGGTCCGTACTTC

V gene: TRBV6-2/TRBV6-3
J gene: TRBJ2-7
CDR3 length: 13
clone size: many
D gene: .
CDR3 protein: CASSSRGPYEQYF
CDR3 DNA: TGTGCCAGCAGCTCGAGGGGCCCCTACGAGCAGTACTTC

V gene: TRBV18
J gene: TRBJ2-1
CDR3 length: 16
clone size: .
D gene: TRBD2
CDR3 protein: CANSLRLAGTYNEQFF
CDR3 DNA: TGTGCCAACTCTCTCCGACTAGCGGGGACCTACAATGAGCAGTTCTTC

V gene: TRBV28
J gene: TRBJ1-2
CDR3 length: 14
clone size: .
D gene: TRBD1
CDR3 protein: CASSNRQGTVGYTF
CDR3 DNA: TGTGCCAGCAGCAACAGACAGGGCACGGTCGGCTACACCTTC

V gene: TRBV12-3/TRBV12-4
J gene: TRBJ2-5
CDR3 length: 12
clone size: few
D gene: .
CDR3 protein: CASSLAGGTQYF
CDR3 DNA: TGTGCCAGCAGCTTAGCTGGGGGGACCCAGTACTTC

V gene: TRBV2
J gene: TRBJ2-2
CDR3 length: 14
clone size: .
D gene: .
CDR3 protein: CASSSSGNTGELFF
CDR3 DNA: TGTGCCAGCAGTAGTAGCGGAAATACCGGGGAGCTGTTTTTT

V gene: TRBV7-2
J gene: TRBJ2-7
CDR3 length: 14
clone size: many
D gene: TRBD2
CDR3 protein: CASSLGGGSYEQYF
CDR3 DNA: TGTGCCAGCAGCCTAGGCGGGGGCTCCTACGAGCAGTACTTC

V gene: TRBV12-3/TRBV12-4
J gene: TRBJ2-1
CDR3 length: 14
clone size: .
D gene: .
CDR3 protein: CASSFVPYDNEQFF
CDR3 DNA: TGTGCCAGCAGTTTCGTCCCTTATGACAATGAGCAGTTCTTC

V gene: TRBV5-1
J gene: TRBJ1-6
CDR3 length: 15
clone size: .
D gene: TRBD1
CDR3 protein: CASTGQGGLDSPLHF
CDR3 DNA: TGCGCCAGCACAGGACAGGGAGGACTGGATTCACCCCTCCACTTT

V gene: TRBV9
J gene: TRBJ2-7
CDR3 length: 18
clone size: .
D gene: TRBD2
CDR3 protein: CASSARGDSGRFHNEQYF
CDR3 DNA: TGTGCCAGCAGCGCCCGTGGGGATAGCGGGAGATTCCACAATGAGCAGTACTTC

V gene: TRBV25-1
J gene: TRBJ2-3
CDR3 length: 15
clone size: .
D gene: TRBD1
CDR3 protein: CASSELQGDGDTQYF
CDR3 DNA: TGTGCCAGCAGTGAGTTACAGGGGGATGGAGATACGCAGTATTTT

V gene: TRBV28
J gene: TRBJ2-6
CDR3 length: 16
clone size: few
D gene: .
CDR3 protein: CASTSGTVSGANVLTF
CDR3 DNA: TGTGCCAGCACCTCCGGGACGGTCTCTGGGGCCAACGTCCTGACTTTC

V gene: TRBV11-1
J gene: TRBJ2-1
CDR3 length: 14
clone size: .
D gene: .
CDR3 protein: CASSNRPEGNEQFF
CDR3 DNA: TGTGCCAGCAGCAATCGACCCGAGGGGAATGAGCAGTTCTTC

V gene: TRBV7-9
J gene: TRBJ2-7
CDR3 length: 13
clone size: .
D gene: .
CDR3 protein: CASSPTSSYEQYF
CDR3 DNA: TGTGCCAGCAGCCCGACTAGCTCCTACGAGCAGTACTTC

V gene: TRBV27
J gene: TRBJ2-7
CDR3 length: 13
clone size: .
D gene: .
CDR3 protein: CASSFVRSYEQYF
CDR3 DNA: TGTGCCAGCAGTTTTGTGAGGAGTTACGAGCAGTACTTC

V gene: TRBV18
J gene: TRBJ2-1
CDR3 length: 15
clone size: .
D gene: .
CDR3 protein: CASSADRISYNEQFF
CDR3 DNA: TGTGCCAGCTCTGCTGATCGGATCTCCTACAATGAGCAGTTCTTC